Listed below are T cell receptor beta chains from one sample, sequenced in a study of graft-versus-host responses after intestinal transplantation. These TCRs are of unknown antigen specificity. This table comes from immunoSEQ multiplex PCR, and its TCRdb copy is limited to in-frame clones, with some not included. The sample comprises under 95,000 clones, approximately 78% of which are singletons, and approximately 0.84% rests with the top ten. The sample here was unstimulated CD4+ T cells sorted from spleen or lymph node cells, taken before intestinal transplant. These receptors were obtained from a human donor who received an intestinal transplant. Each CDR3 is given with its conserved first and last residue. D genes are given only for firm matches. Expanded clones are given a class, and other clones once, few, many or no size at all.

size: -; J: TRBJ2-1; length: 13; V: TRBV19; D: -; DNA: TGTGCCAGTAGTATGGGGACTGACAATGAGCAGTTCTTC; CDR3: CASSMGTDNEQFF
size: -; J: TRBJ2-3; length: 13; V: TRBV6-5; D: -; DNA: TGTGCCAGCAGAGATACTAGTTCCGATACGCAGTATTTT; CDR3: CASRDTSSDTQYF
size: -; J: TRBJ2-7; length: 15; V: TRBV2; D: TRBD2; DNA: TGTGCCAGCCTTAGGTCACTAGCGGGGAATTGGGAGCAGTACTTC; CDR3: CASLRSLAGNWEQYF
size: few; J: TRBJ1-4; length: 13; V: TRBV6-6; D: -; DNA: TGTGCCAGCAGGGAGGGAGGAAGCGAAAAACTGTTTTTT; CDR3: CASREGGSEKLFF
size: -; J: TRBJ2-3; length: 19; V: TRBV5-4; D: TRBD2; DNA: TGTGCCAGCAGCTTGGCTCCGTTTGCGGGGGGCCGGGACACAGATACGCAGTATTTT; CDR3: CASSLAPFAGGRDTDTQYF
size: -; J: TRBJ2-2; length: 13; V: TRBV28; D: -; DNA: TGTGCCAGCAGTTTCCGGAACACCGGGGAGCTGTTTTTT; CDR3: CASSFRNTGELFF
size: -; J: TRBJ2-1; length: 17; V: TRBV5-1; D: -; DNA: TGCGCCAGCAGCGTGGACGCACGGGTGAGCTCCTACAATGAGCAGTTCTTC; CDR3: CASSVDARVSSYNEQFF
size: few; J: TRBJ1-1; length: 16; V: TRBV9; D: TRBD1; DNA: TGTGCCAGCAGCGTAAGTTCCCAGGGACAGGGCACTGAAGCTTTCTTT; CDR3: CASSVSSQGQGTEAFF
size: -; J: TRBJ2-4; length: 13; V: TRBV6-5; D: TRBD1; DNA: TGTGCCAGCAGTCCGGGACAGGGCTACATTCAGTACTTC; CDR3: CASSPGQGYIQYF
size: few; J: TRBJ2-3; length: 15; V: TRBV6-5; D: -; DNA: TGTGCCAGCAACCAACAGGGAACGGGCACAGATACGCAGTATTTT; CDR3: CASNQQGTGTDTQYF
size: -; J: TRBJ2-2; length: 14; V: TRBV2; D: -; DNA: TGTGCCACCCCGAACAGAGATAACACCGGGGAGCTGTTTTTT; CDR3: CATPNRDNTGELFF
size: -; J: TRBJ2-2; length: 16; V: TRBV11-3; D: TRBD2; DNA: TGTGCCAGCAGCTCTCCCTGGGGAGGGACGACCGGGGAGCTGTTTTTT; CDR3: CASSSPWGGTTGELFF
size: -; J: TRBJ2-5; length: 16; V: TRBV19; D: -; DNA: TGTGCCAGTAGTATTGGGAGCGAGGGGAGAGCGGGGACCCAGTACTTC; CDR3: CASSIGSEGRAGTQYF
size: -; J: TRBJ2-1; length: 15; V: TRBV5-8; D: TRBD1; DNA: TGTGCCAGCAGCTTGGGACAGGGGTCCTACAATGAGCAGTTCTTC; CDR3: CASSLGQGSYNEQFF
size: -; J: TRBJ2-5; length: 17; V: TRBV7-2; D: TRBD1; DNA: TGTGCCAGCAGCTTAGTGCGGAGGGGGACAGGGCATGAGACCCAGTACTTC; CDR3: CASSLVRRGTGHETQYF
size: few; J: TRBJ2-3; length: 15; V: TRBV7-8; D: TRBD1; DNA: TGTGCCAGCAGCCCTTGGGACAGGGAGCCAGATACGCAGTATTTT; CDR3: CASSPWDREPDTQYF
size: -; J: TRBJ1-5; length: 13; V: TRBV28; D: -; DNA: TGTGCCAGCAGTTCACAGGGAAATCAGCCCCAGCATTTT; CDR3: CASSSQGNQPQHF
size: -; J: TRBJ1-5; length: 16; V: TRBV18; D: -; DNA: TGTGCCAGCTCACCAGCGTATTTGGGAGGAAATCAGCCCCAGCATTTT; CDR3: CASSPAYLGGNQPQHF
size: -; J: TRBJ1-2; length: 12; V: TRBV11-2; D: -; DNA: TGTGCCAGCAGCTTAAGCGGCTATGGCTACACCTTC; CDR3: CASSLSGYGYTF
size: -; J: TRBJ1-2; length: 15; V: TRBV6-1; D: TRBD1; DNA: TGTGCCAGCAGGGGTCGGGACAGCGGCCACTATGGCTACACCTTC; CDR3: CASRGRDSGHYGYTF
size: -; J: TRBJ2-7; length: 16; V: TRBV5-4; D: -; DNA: TGTGCCAGCAGCTTGGAGGTGGGCAGGGGTCCGGAAGAGCAGTACTTC; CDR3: CASSLEVGRGPEEQYF
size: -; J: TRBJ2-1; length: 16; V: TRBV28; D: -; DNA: TGTGCCAGCAGTCCTACCACTATACAGCTGGAGGGAGAGCAGTTCTTC; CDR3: CASSPTTIQLEGEQFF
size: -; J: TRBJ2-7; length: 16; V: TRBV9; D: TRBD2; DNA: TGTGCCAGCAGCGTTGGACTAGCGGGAGGAAGGAGCGAGCAGTACTTC; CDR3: CASSVGLAGGRSEQYF
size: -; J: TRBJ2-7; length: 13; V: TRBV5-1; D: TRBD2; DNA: TGCGCCAGCAGGGGCGGGGGGCTATACGAGCAGTACTTC; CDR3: CASRGGGLYEQYF
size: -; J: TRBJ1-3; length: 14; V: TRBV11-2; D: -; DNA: TGTGCCAGCAGCTTTGCGCTGATTGGAAACACCATATATTTT; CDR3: CASSFALIGNTIYF
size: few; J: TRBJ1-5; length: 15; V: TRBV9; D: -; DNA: TGTGCCAGCAGCGGCAGTCCGGCGGGCAATCAGCCCCAGCATTTT; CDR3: CASSGSPAGNQPQHF